Listed below are T cell receptor beta chains from one sample, sequenced in a study of T cell responses to AZD1222 COVID-19 vaccine. Data came from immunoSEQ multiplex PCR; TCRdb stores just in-frame clones and leaves some out. The sample yields some 150,000 clones, 75% to 90% seen once. Source: peripheral blood, taken on day 0 of AZD1222 vaccination. These TCRs come from an adult in good health. CDR3s include the opening cysteine and the closing phenylalanine or tryptophan. The order of the fields is V gene, clone size, J gene, D gene, CDR3 DNA, CDR3 protein. A D gene is named only where the DNA matches it firmly. Rows may omit the clone size; those that give it use once, few, many or a size class.

V gene: TRBV19
clone size: .
J gene: TRBJ1-5
D gene: TRBD1
CDR3 DNA: TGTGCCAGTAGTGTGGGACAGGCCTTGGGGCCCCAGCATTTT
CDR3 protein: CASSVGQALGPQHF

V gene: TRBV12-5
clone size: once
J gene: TRBJ2-1
D gene: .
CDR3 DNA: TGTGCTAGTGGTCACAGATCGGCCAAAAATGAGCAGTTCTTC
CDR3 protein: CASGHRSAKNEQFF

V gene: TRBV30
clone size: .
J gene: TRBJ1-6
D gene: TRBD1
CDR3 DNA: TGTGCCTGGGGGACAGGGGGAGGTAATTCACCCCTCCACTTT
CDR3 protein: CAWGTGGGNSPLHF

V gene: TRBV19
clone size: once
J gene: TRBJ1-4
D gene: TRBD1
CDR3 DNA: TGTGCCAGTAGTATACCTCTGACAGGGAGTGAAAAACTGTTTTTT
CDR3 protein: CASSIPLTGSEKLFF

V gene: TRBV6-4
clone size: once
J gene: TRBJ2-2
D gene: .
CDR3 DNA: TGTGCCAGCAGTGATTCTGCTCTTTTGGGGACCGGGGAGCTGTTTTTT
CDR3 protein: CASSDSALLGTGELFF

V gene: TRBV29-1
clone size: .
J gene: TRBJ1-5
D gene: .
CDR3 DNA: TGCAGCGCTGGATGGCAGTACAATCAGCCCCAGCATTTT
CDR3 protein: CSAGWQYNQPQHF

V gene: TRBV25-1
clone size: .
J gene: TRBJ2-2
D gene: .
CDR3 DNA: TGTGCCAGCAGTGAATTATCCCCAGGGAAGGACACCGGGGAGCTGTTTTTT
CDR3 protein: CASSELSPGKDTGELFF

V gene: TRBV29-1
clone size: once
J gene: TRBJ2-1
D gene: .
CDR3 DNA: TGCAGCGTGCAGACCCTTACGTACAATGAGCAGTTCTTC
CDR3 protein: CSVQTLTYNEQFF

V gene: TRBV30
clone size: few
J gene: TRBJ1-1
D gene: .
CDR3 DNA: TGTGCCTGGAGGACAGGCTCGAACACTGAAGCTTTCTTT
CDR3 protein: CAWRTGSNTEAFF

V gene: TRBV7-6
clone size: .
J gene: TRBJ2-1
D gene: TRBD2
CDR3 DNA: TGTGCCAGCAGCTCCCTAGCGGGGGGGCCAAGCAATGAGCAGTTCTTC
CDR3 protein: CASSSLAGGPSNEQFF

V gene: TRBV25-1
clone size: .
J gene: TRBJ1-2
D gene: .
CDR3 DNA: TGTGCCAGCAGTGAATCCCAGGGAGATTGGGGTGGCTACACCTTC
CDR3 protein: CASSESQGDWGGYTF

V gene: TRBV18
clone size: .
J gene: TRBJ1-5
D gene: .
CDR3 DNA: TGTGCCAGCTCATTGGAAGAGGATCAGCCCCAGCATTTT
CDR3 protein: CASSLEEDQPQHF

V gene: TRBV12-2
clone size: once
J gene: TRBJ1-5
D gene: .
CDR3 DNA: TGTGCAAGTCGCTTTGACCAGCATTTT
CDR3 protein: CASRFDQHF

V gene: TRBV9
clone size: .
J gene: TRBJ1-4
D gene: TRBD1
CDR3 DNA: TGTGCCAGCAGCGTGGGACAGGGGGCGAGGAGAATTGAAAAACTGTTTTTT
CDR3 protein: CASSVGQGARRIEKLFF

V gene: TRBV29-1
clone size: .
J gene: TRBJ2-7
D gene: TRBD2
CDR3 DNA: TGCAGCGTTGGGAGGGGGTCTGGCCGGACTAGCCGGGACTACGAGCAGTACTTC
CDR3 protein: CSVGRGSGRTSRDYEQYF

V gene: TRBV7-8
clone size: .
J gene: TRBJ2-7
D gene: .
CDR3 DNA: TGTGCCAGCACTCCTTCGGTCGAGCAGTACTTC
CDR3 protein: CASTPSVEQYF

V gene: TRBV11-2
clone size: .
J gene: TRBJ2-1
D gene: TRBD2
CDR3 DNA: TGTGCCAGCAGCTTAAATTTCCGGCCTAGCGGCCTCCAAGGGGATGAGCAGTTCTTC
CDR3 protein: CASSLNFRPSGLQGDEQFF

V gene: TRBV29-1
clone size: .
J gene: TRBJ2-1
D gene: TRBD1
CDR3 DNA: TGCAGCGTGAGGGACAGGGGGCAGTACAATGAGCAGTTCTTC
CDR3 protein: CSVRDRGQYNEQFF

V gene: TRBV29-1
clone size: few
J gene: TRBJ2-1
D gene: .
CDR3 DNA: TGCAGCGGAACTAGCAGCGATGAGCAGTTCTTC
CDR3 protein: CSGTSSDEQFF

V gene: TRBV7-2
clone size: .
J gene: TRBJ2-7
D gene: TRBD2
CDR3 DNA: TGTGCCAGCAGCGCCCCCTCAGCGGGGACCTACGAGCAGTACTTC
CDR3 protein: CASSAPSAGTYEQYF

V gene: TRBV19
clone size: .
J gene: TRBJ2-7
D gene: TRBD2
CDR3 DNA: TGTGCCAGTAGTATAGGTGCTCCTAGCGGGAGCTCCTACGAGCAGTACTTC
CDR3 protein: CASSIGAPSGSSYEQYF

V gene: TRBV3-1/TRBV3-2
clone size: .
J gene: TRBJ1-5
D gene: TRBD1
CDR3 DNA: TGTGCCAGCAGCCACGGACAGGGGGCAAGGCAGCCCCAGCATTTT
CDR3 protein: CASSHGQGARQPQHF

V gene: TRBV2
clone size: .
J gene: TRBJ1-4
D gene: .
CDR3 DNA: TGTGCCAGCGGGGGGGCAAGGGAACTGTTTTTT
CDR3 protein: CASGGARELFF

V gene: TRBV7-9
clone size: .
J gene: TRBJ2-7
D gene: .
CDR3 DNA: TGTGCCGGCAGCGCCGGCCTTTACGAGCAGTACTTC
CDR3 protein: CAGSAGLYEQYF

V gene: TRBV3-1/TRBV3-2
clone size: .
J gene: TRBJ2-7
D gene: TRBD1
CDR3 DNA: TGTGCCAGCAGCCGGGACAGGGATTCCTACGAGCAGTACTTC
CDR3 protein: CASSRDRDSYEQYF

V gene: TRBV30
clone size: few
J gene: TRBJ2-1
D gene: TRBD2
CDR3 DNA: TGTGCCTGGAGCGTCGGGCTAGCGGGAGTGGATGAGCAGTTCTTC
CDR3 protein: CAWSVGLAGVDEQFF

V gene: TRBV2
clone size: .
J gene: TRBJ1-3
D gene: .
CDR3 DNA: TGTGCCAGCAGTTTACAGCGTCACTCTGGAAACACCATATATTTT
CDR3 protein: CASSLQRHSGNTIYF

V gene: TRBV27
clone size: .
J gene: TRBJ1-6
D gene: .
CDR3 DNA: TGTGCCAGCAGCCCAGGAGGGGGGTTTATGGGGAATTCACCCCTCCACTTT
CDR3 protein: CASSPGGGFMGNSPLHF